The 9 T cell receptor beta chains given below trace back to one sample, sequenced in a study of post-analysis software for immune sequencing data (dated by TCRdb to about 2015). General study outcomes and caveats: Roughly 5 TRBV segments, including TRBV5-6, TRBV5-1 and TRBV20-1, were significantly more frequent in patients than controls.

Library construction relied on PCR. Sequencing relied on an Illumina HiSeq 2500. Unique molecular identifiers were incorporated into TCR beta cDNA libraries to reduce PCR and sequencing biases. Starting from the raw public reads, TCRdb applied fastp trimming at Q25, assembled clones with MiXCR and retained in-frame beta chains. A single entry per CDR3 protein holds the most common genes and DNA from its merged rows. For this sample the table gives 700,000 to 800,000 distinct CDR3 sequences, of which 25% to 30% were detected only once. Roughly 0.54% of the sample belongs to the ten largest clones. Their antigen targets remain unknown. Sequenced material: blood. These receptors originate from a girl between 10 and 17 years old with multiple sclerosis.

This clonotype was recorded a few times. The rearrangement uses TRBV12-3 or TRBV12-4 and TRBJ2-7, with D perhaps TRBD1 (5 bases). The CDR3 has 15 amino acids. The germline V and J ends were trimmed by 2 bases and 0 bases, with 11 bases remaining between them. The CDR3 DNA follows: TGTGCCAGCAGTTTAAAGACAGAGTACTCCTACGAGCAGTACTTC. This encodes CASSLKTEYSYEQYF.

This clonotype appeared a few times. CDR3 amino acids: CASSTPYSGKGRYEQYF. In DNA, the CDR3 is TGTGCCAGCAGCACTCCATATAGCGGGAAGGGGAGGTACGAGCAGTACTTC. The chain employs TRBV7-6 and TRBJ2-7; TRBD2 aligns across 8 bases. The CDR3 has 17 amino acids. J lost 4 bases, V lost 5 bases, and 16 bases had no gene match. CDR1 SGHVS and CDR2 FNYEAQ come from the germline V gene.

This chain joins TRBV7-6 and TRBJ1-5; a possible D gene is TRBD1 (6 bases). The V and J ends lost 5 bases and 0 bases respectively, with 17 bases between them. This CDR3 comprises 17 residues. Germline CDR1 SGHVS, CDR2 FNYEAQ. CDR3 bases: TGTGCCAGCAGCCTCCCCCCCGGGGGGCATAGCAATCAGCCCCAGCATTTT. Translating it yields CASSLPPGGHSNQPQHF.

The chain carries TRBV20-1 and TRBJ1-2, with a possible D match to TRBD1 (6 bases). Germline CDR1 is DFQATT and CDR2 is SNEGSKA (reference sequence). CDR3 length equals 13 residues. The V end was cut by 4 bases, the J end by 4 bases, with 13 bases between. The CDR3 loop reads CSATKDSFYGYTF. The CDR3 nucleotides read TGCAGTGCTACTAAGGACAGCTTCTATGGCTACACCTTC.

This clonotype was seen many times. The chain combines TRBV9 with TRBJ2-5; TRBD1 matches at 7 bases. In germline, CDR1 is SGDLS, CDR2 YYNGEE. J lost 3 bases, V lost 5 bases, and 7 bases had no gene match. The CDR3 is 14 amino acids. The CDR3 nucleotides read TGTGCCAGCAGTTTCAGAGACAGGGAAGAGACCCAGTACTTC. Its protein product is CASSFRDREETQYF.

This clonotype was counted between two and nine times. The chain uses TRBV7-2 and TRBJ1-1; the D gene is possibly TRBD1 (6 bases). Trimming removed 0 bases from V and 11 bases from J, with 13 bases in between. The CDR3 sequence is 13 residues long. Germline CDR1 SGHTA, CDR2 FQGNSA. The CDR3 coding sequence is TGTGCCAGCAGCTTAGCACAGGGCAGGTTTGCTTTCTTT. Translating it yields CASSLAQGRFAFF.

This chain links TRBV20-1 with TRBJ1-5; 11 nucleotides agree with TRBD1. CDR3 size: 14 residues. From germline, CDR1 is DFQATT and CDR2 SNEGSKA (reference sequence). The V segment lost 6 bases and the J segment 5 bases; nucleotides outside the gene matches: 6. CDR3 sequence: CSARTGGLYQPQHF. The CDR3 DNA sequence: TGCAGTGCAAGGACAGGGGGCCTTTATCAGCCCCAGCATTTT.

This sequence joins TRBV7-8 and TRBJ2-1; D is uncertain. This CDR3 is 15 amino acids long. The V end lost 1 base, the J end lost 8 bases, and 15 bases lay between the germline ends. CDR1 is SGHVS, CDR2 FQNEAQ, per germline. The CDR3 spells CASSLDFYRRYEQFF. CDR3 coding DNA: TGTGCCAGCAGCTTAGATTTCTATCGGCGATATGAGCAGTTCTTC.

This clonotype was recorded a few times. The J gene is TRBJ1-4, the V gene TRBV7-2; 9 bases align to TRBD1. Unmatched junction bases numbered 8, after V lost 4 bases and J lost 8 bases. This CDR3 is built from 15 residues. Germline CDR1 and CDR2: SGHTA and FQGNSA. The CDR3 loop reads CASSYGTGRREKLFF. The CDR3, as DNA: TGTGCCAGCAGCTACGGGACAGGGAGAAGGGAAAAACTGTTTTTT.